This T cell receptor (beta chain) emerged from a study of blood T cell repertoires in COVID-19. This CDR3 contains 15 residues. Germline CDR1 and CDR2: MNHEY and SVGAGI. The ends were cut back, 7 bases at V and 5 bases at J, with 17 bases in the middle. TCRdb keeps only in-frame clones here, not all; method: immunoSEQ multiplex PCR. Among 200,000 to 250,000 clones, about 80% were seen once, and the ten largest hold 1.5% to 2%. This chain links TRBV6-5 with TRBJ2-2, with D possibly being TRBD1 (5 bases). The source material was peripheral blood. The sequence came from an elderly woman with acute or convalescent COVID-19. The chain's CDR3 is CASTRKGLWTGELFF. CDR3 DNA sequence: TGTGCCAGCACTAGGAAGGGGCTTTGGACCGGGGAGCTGTTTTTT.